The 16 T cell receptor beta chains presented below share a single source sample, sequenced in a study of metastatic and nonmetastatic thyroid tumors. Before thyroid surgery, none of the patients had received any treatment. TCRdb redid the clone calls on the PCR reads using MiXCR. Of over 9,000 clones detected, 35% appear once; the ten largest clones hold about a fifth. Sequenced: tumor tissue. The receptors originated from a female donor with papillary thyroid cancer or a benign thyroid nodule (not recorded which). Some clones in this sample may be carry-over from other donors' samples.

The V call is TRBV12-3 or TRBV12-4, the J call TRBJ2-1; 7 bases are a match to TRBD1. The CDR3 spans 15 residues. V lost 6 bases to trimming and J lost 7 bases; unmatched junction nucleotides: 12. CDR3: CASSHPNRGSNEQFF. Here the CDR3 DNA reads TGTGCCAGCAGCCACCCTAACAGGGGATCTAATGAGCAGTTCTTC.

This clone was recorded a few times. This chain joins TRBV10-3 and TRBJ1-3; D not resolved. Germline CDR1 ENHRY, CDR2 SYGVKD. The V end was cut by 6 bases, the J end by 2 bases, with 11 bases between. The CDR3 contains 14 residues. The CDR3 region has the DNA TGTGCCATCAGAGAAACCCGTACTGGAAACACCATATATTTT. Protein sequence: CAIRETRTGNTIYF.

This clone came up many times. The chain combines TRBV20-1 with TRBJ2-1; 9 bases line up with TRBD1. From germline, CDR1 is DFQATT and CDR2 SNEGSKA (reference sequence). There are 13 residues in the CDR3. After removal of 7 bases from V and 7 bases from J, the junction contained 8 bases not matched to a gene. CDR3 loop: CSEAGQGFNEQFF. Here the CDR3 DNA reads TGCAGTGAGGCGGGACAGGGATTTAATGAGCAGTTCTTC.

The V and J genes are TRBV5-1 and TRBJ1-6; D might be TRBD1 (5 bases). This CDR3 has 14 amino acids. Germline assignment: CDR1 SGHRS and CDR2 YFSETQ. The V end lost 3 bases, the J end lost 8 bases, and 12 bases lay between the germline ends. As DNA, the CDR3 is TGCGCCAGCAGCTCCACGGGGGGAGATTCACCCCTCCACTTT. It is translated as CASSSTGGDSPLHF.

This clone occurred a few times. V is TRBV10-2 and J is TRBJ2-7; D ambiguous. CDR1 is WSHSY and CDR2 is SAAADI in the germline V gene. This CDR3 has 11 amino acids. The V end lost 3 bases, the J end lost 4 bases, and 4 bases lay between the germline ends. CDR3 residues: CASSDLYEQYF. The DNA of the CDR3 is TGCGCCAGCAGTGACTTGTACGAGCAGTACTTC.

This clone came up once. J is TRBJ1-6 and V is TRBV7-9; tentatively, D is TRBD1 (5 bases). The V end lost 2 bases, the J end lost 9 bases, and 14 bases lay between the germline ends. Germline values: CDR1 SEHNR, CDR2 FQNEAQ (reference sequence). This CDR3 comprises 15 residues. The CDR3 DNA sequence: TGTGCCAGCAGCTTATGGCAGGGACCGAGTTCACCCCTCCACTTT. Encoded protein: CASSLWQGPSSPLHF. The full variable domain, its missing parts supplied by reference TRBV7-9 and TRBJ1-6, is DTGVSQNPRHKITKRGQNVTFRCDPISEHNRLYWYRQTLGQGPEFLTYFQNEAQLEKSRLLSDRFSAERPKGSFSTLEIQRTEQGDSAMYLCASSLWQGPSSPLHFGNGTRLTVT.

This clone is medium-sized. The chain links TRBV30 to TRBJ1-5, with TRBD1 identical over 10 bases. V lost 2 bases, J lost 5 bases, and 3 bases stayed unmatched. Germline assignment: CDR1 GTSNPN and CDR2 SVGIG (reference sequence). The CDR3 spans 14 residues. The CDR3 nucleotides are TGTGCCTGGAGTAGGGACAGGGGCCATCAGCCCCAGCATTTT. It encodes CAWSRDRGHQPQHF.

The chain employs TRBV7-2 and TRBJ1-2; D ambiguous. The V and J ends lost 3 bases and 5 bases respectively, with 13 bases between them. CDR3 length equals 14 residues. Germline V gene data show CDR1 as SGHTA and CDR2 as FQGNSA. Here the CDR3 reads CASSLSGIEYGYTF. In nucleotides, the CDR3 is TGTGCCAGCAGCTTGTCAGGTATCGAATATGGCTACACCTTC.

The chain uses TRBV18 and TRBJ2-7; a possible D gene is TRBD1 (6 bases). The CDR3 is 14 residues long. Germline V gene lookup returns CDR1 KGHSH and CDR2 LQKENI. Trimming pared 3 bases from V and 2 bases from J, leaving 11 bases between. This chain's CDR3 is CASSPLDRTYEQYF. Here the CDR3 DNA reads TGTGCCAGCTCACCCCTGGACAGAACCTACGAGCAGTACTTC.

This clone was picked up a small number of times. The chain is built from TRBV12-3 or TRBV12-4 and TRBJ1-3, with 7 nucleotides matching TRBD1. This CDR3 is built from 15 residues. The junction had 3 bases not matched to a gene; V was cut back by 4 bases and J by 0 bases. The CDR3 region is CASSSGQPSGNTIYF. In DNA, the CDR3 is TGTGCCAGCAGTTCGGGACAGCCCTCTGGAAACACCATATATTTT.

The J gene is TRBJ2-1, the V gene TRBV5-1; D unclear. The CDR3 length is 13 residues. V gave up 4 bases and J gave up 2 bases, with 7 bases separating them. Germline loops: CDR1 SGHRS, CDR2 YFSETQ. The CDR3 here is CASSEDTYNEQFF. The CDR3 nucleotides are TGCGCCAGCAGCGAAGATACCTACAATGAGCAGTTCTTC.

This clone was seen a few times. At one end the junction does not follow the germline gene, possibly because of a read error. The chain couples TRBV19 to TRBJ1-1; D gene uncertain. Germline CDR1 is LNHDA and CDR2 is SQIVND (reference sequence). CDR3 length equals 12 residues. The CDR3 DNA reads TGTGCCAGTAGGTCAGGAATTGGTGAAGCCTTCTTT. Protein sequence: CASRSGIGEAFF.

This clone was detected many times. Possible read error: a much larger clone is one base away. The rearrangement links TRBV2 to TRBJ2-3; D is unresolved. With the DNA end fitting TRBJ1-5 better, the J assignment may be wrong. There are 9 residues in the CDR3. The germline CDR1 and CDR2 sequences are SNHLY and FYNNEI. CDR3 sequence: CATSLGQHF. CDR3 in DNA: TGTGCCACCTCCCTAGGCCAGCATTTT.

The rearrangement uses TRBV30 and TRBJ1-4; D is possibly TRBD1 (6 bases). V dropped 1 base and J dropped 3 bases, with 21 bases sitting between them. The CDR3 is 18 amino acids. Germline CDR1 and CDR2: GTSNPN and SVGIG (reference sequence). DNA for the CDR3: TGTGCCTGGAGTGATACCACGAGACAGGACGTAGCTAATGAAAAACTGTTTTTT. Translation gives CAWSDTTRQDVANEKLFF.

This clone was seen once. The V and J genes are TRBV11-2 and TRBJ2-1; no reliable D call. The CDR3 covers 13 residues. CDR1 SGHAT and CDR2 FQNNGV come from the germline V gene. Trimming stripped 1 base from V and 10 bases from J, with 11 bases between. CDR3 bases: TGTGCCAGCAGCTTAGTTGGTACCTTCGAGCAGTTCTTC. Amino acids: CASSLVGTFEQFF.

In its sample, this clone was seen a few times. CDR3 loop: CASTGARSNYGYTF. In nucleotides, the CDR3 is TGTGCCAGCACAGGCGCCAGATCCAACTATGGCTACACCTTC. The genes are TRBV6-2 or TRBV6-3 and TRBJ1-2; no definite D call. Trimming stripped 7 bases from V and 2 bases from J, with 14 bases between. There are 14 residues in the CDR3. Germline V CDR1 and CDR2: MNHEY, SVGEGT.